These T cell receptor beta chains were read from a single sample in a study of cytomegalovirus exposure and HLA in healthy donors. Assay: immunoSEQ multiplex PCR; the TCRdb copy retains only in-frame clones and omits some. Among roughly 170,000 clones, 80% to 90% were seen once, and the ten largest hold 0.7% to 0.95%. The source material was PBMCs. Every receptor here comes from a young woman in good health and CMV-seronegative. CDR3s include the opening cysteine and the closing phenylalanine or tryptophan. The D gene is left open where the match is weak. Expanded clones get a size class; other rows say once, few or many, or leave the size out.

v_gene	d_gene	j_gene	abundance	len	CDR3nt	CDR3aa
TRBV19	NA	TRBJ1-1	once	14	TGTGCCAGTAGTAAGCAGGGCTTGAACACTGAAGCTTTCTTT	CASSKQGLNTEAFF
TRBV25-1	NA	TRBJ2-7	NA	16	TGTGCCAGCAGTGAATCCCTGCCAGGAGGCCCCTACGAGCAGTACTTC	CASSESLPGGPYEQYF
TRBV6-1	TRBD2	TRBJ2-5	NA	19	TGTGCCAGCAGTGAACAGGAACTAGCGGCTCCACATATCCAAGAGACCCAGTACTTC	CASSEQELAAPHIQETQYF
TRBV2	TRBD2	TRBJ2-1	NA	21	TGTGCCAGCAGTGAAGCGGGAGCCTCCGGGACTAGCGGGAGGGCGTCCAATGAGCAGTTCTTC	CASSEAGASGTSGRASNEQFF
TRBV18	NA	TRBJ1-4	NA	16	TGTGCCAGCTCACCAGCCCTAGGGGGAACTAATGAAAAACTGTTTTTT	CASSPALGGTNEKLFF
TRBV7-2	NA	TRBJ2-5	NA	15	TGTGCCAGCAGTAAGGGGACATTAGTCCAGGAGACCCAGTACTTC	CASSKGTLVQETQYF
TRBV13	TRBD2	TRBJ2-5	NA	15	TGTGCCAGCAGCTTACGGACTAGTGGGCAAGAGACCCAGTACTTC	CASSLRTSGQETQYF
TRBV6-5	NA	TRBJ1-1	once	16	TGTGCCAGCAGTTTAAGGACGGGAAAAGGGAACACTGAAGCTTTCTTT	CASSLRTGKGNTEAFF
TRBV4-1	TRBD2	TRBJ2-7	once	17	TGCGCCAGCAGCCAAGGCCTAGCGGGAGTTTGGACCTACGAGCAGTACTTC	CASSQGLAGVWTYEQYF
TRBV19	NA	TRBJ1-1	NA	15	TGTGCCAGTAGTAATCCGGGGGGAGCTAACACTGAAGCTTTCTTT	CASSNPGGANTEAFF
TRBV6-5	NA	TRBJ2-3	NA	12	TGTGCCAGCAGCAACTCGTACGATACGCAGTATTTT	CASSNSYDTQYF
TRBV9	NA	TRBJ2-2	NA	19	TGTGCCAGCAGCGTCGGAGACAGGGAGGATAGCGGATACACCGGGGAGCTGTTTTTT	CASSVGDREDSGYTGELFF
TRBV11-3	TRBD2	TRBJ2-5	NA	16	TGTGCCAGCAGCTTAGTACTAGCGGGAGTGCGGGAGACCCAGTACTTC	CASSLVLAGVRETQYF
TRBV5-1	NA	TRBJ2-7	NA	14	TGCGCCAGCAGCTTGGACAGGGCGTACTACGAGCAGTACTTC	CASSLDRAYYEQYF
TRBV6-6	NA	TRBJ2-3	NA	15	TGTGCCAGCAGTTCCACAGGCAGGAACACAGATACGCAGTATTTT	CASSSTGRNTDTQYF
TRBV9	NA	TRBJ1-2	NA	13	TGTGCCAGCAGCGTAGCCCAACTCTATGGCTACACCTTC	CASSVAQLYGYTF
TRBV11-2	NA	TRBJ1-1	NA	14	TGTGCCAGCAGCTTAGGTCAGGGTAGGACTGAAGCTTTCTTT	CASSLGQGRTEAFF
TRBV2	NA	TRBJ2-7	NA	11	TGTGCCAGCAACGATCACTACGAGCAGTACTTC	CASNDHYEQYF
TRBV6-5	TRBD1	TRBJ1-2	NA	14	TGTGCCAGCAGGGGGCAGGGGGTGTTCTATGGCTACACCTTC	CASRGQGVFYGYTF
TRBV7-2	NA	TRBJ2-1	NA	12	TGTGCCAGCAGCTTAGTTCTTTTGGAGCAGTTCTTC	CASSLVLLEQFF
TRBV2	TRBD2	TRBJ2-3	NA	15	TGTGCCAGCAGTGAAAGAGCGGGGGGCACAGATACGCAGTATTTT	CASSERAGGTDTQYF
TRBV28	TRBD1	TRBJ2-5	NA	15	TGTGCCAGCAGCCAAGCAGGGGGCTGGAGAGAGACCCAGTACTTC	CASSQAGGWRETQYF
TRBV30	NA	TRBJ2-3	NA	14	TGTGCCTGGAGTGTACGGGGGGCTGTAGATACGCAGTATTTT	CAWSVRGAVDTQYF
TRBV6-1	NA	TRBJ1-1	NA	14	TGTGCCAGCAGACCCCTTACATCGAACACTGAAGCTTTCTTT	CASRPLTSNTEAFF
TRBV28	TRBD1	TRBJ1-5	NA	16	TGTGCCAGCAGTGGCGGGACAGGGGTGTATAGTCAGCCCCAGCATTTT	CASSGGTGVYSQPQHF
TRBV28	NA	TRBJ2-5	NA	11	TGTGCCACTAGACAGCAAGAGACCCAGTACTTC	CATRQQETQYF
TRBV5-4	NA	TRBJ1-2	NA	16	TGTGCCAGCAGCTTAGCCGGGGGGAAGACTAACTATGGCTACACCTTC	CASSLAGGKTNYGYTF
TRBV28	TRBD2	TRBJ2-7	NA	17	TGTGCCAGCAGTTTCCCCCCGGGGGGGCCGGCTTCCTACGAGCAGTACTTC	CASSFPPGGPASYEQYF
TRBV6-1	NA	TRBJ1-5	NA	15	TGTGCCAGCAGTGAAAGTGGGGGAGGGATTCAGCCCCAGCATTTT	CASSESGGGIQPQHF
TRBV7-6	NA	TRBJ2-4	NA	15	TGTGCCAGCAGCTTAGGACAGGATTTTAAAAACATTCAGTACTTC	CASSLGQDFKNIQYF
TRBV5-1	NA	TRBJ1-2	NA	13	TGCGCCAGCAGCCCGGTTGACAGTGCAGGCTACACCTTC	CASSPVDSAGYTF
TRBV4-1	NA	TRBJ2-2	NA	13	TGCGCCAGCAGGTACCCGCGGTCCGGGGAGCTGTTTTTT	CASRYPRSGELFF
TRBV4-1	TRBD2	TRBJ2-7	NA	17	TGCGCCAGCAGCCAAGATCCGGCTAGCGGATCATTCTACGAGCAGTACTTC	CASSQDPASGSFYEQYF
TRBV6-5	TRBD1	TRBJ1-2	NA	15	TGTGCCAGCAGTAAACCGGGACAGAAGTCCTATGGCTACACCTTC	CASSKPGQKSYGYTF
TRBV5-1	NA	TRBJ2-3	NA	14	TGCGCCAGCAGCTTGGGTCAGATTGCAGATACGCAGTATTTT	CASSLGQIADTQYF
TRBV30	TRBD2	TRBJ2-1	NA	15	TGTGCCTGGAGTAATCAGCGGGAGGGCCCCTATGAGCAGTTCTTC	CAWSNQREGPYEQFF
TRBV27	NA	TRBJ1-1	NA	17	TGTGCCAGCAGTTTAGTAGCGAACAGTCGGATGAACACTGAAGCTTTCTTT	CASSLVANSRMNTEAFF
TRBV5-6	NA	TRBJ2-1	NA	15	TGTGCCAGCAGCTCCAAAGGGGGGGGATACAATGAGCAGTTCTTC	CASSSKGGGYNEQFF
TRBV9	TRBD2	TRBJ2-1	NA	15	TGTGCCAGCAGCGTAGGGGGCGGGAGCAGGCATGAGCAGTTCTTC	CASSVGGGSRHEQFF
TRBV7-7	TRBD2	TRBJ2-5	NA	16	TGTGCTAGCAGCTTATCGTCTAGCGGGATCGAAGAGACCCAGTACTTC	CASSLSSSGIEETQYF
TRBV28	TRBD1	TRBJ2-7	NA	14	TGTGCCAGCAGGTATACAGGGGGGCCTTTGGAGCAGTACTTC	CASRYTGGPLEQYF
TRBV5-5	TRBD2	TRBJ2-1	once	14	TGTGCCAGCAGCTTGATGTCTAGCGGCAATGAGCAGTTCTTC	CASSLMSSGNEQFF
TRBV6-5	TRBD2	TRBJ2-1	once	15	TGTGCCAGCAGTTACTCGAGGCAGGGAGGGAGGGAGCAGTTCTTC	CASSYSRQGGREQFF
TRBV4-1	NA	TRBJ2-7	NA	14	TGCGCCAGCAGCCAAGTTCCAGGGGACTACGAGCAGTACTTC	CASSQVPGDYEQYF
TRBV5-6	NA	TRBJ2-7	NA	15	TGTGCCAGCAGCTTTTCCGAGACAGGATTCTACGAGCAGTACTTC	CASSFSETGFYEQYF
TRBV6-6	NA	TRBJ1-5	few	15	TGTGCCAGCAGTCCAACCGGGACAACAAATCAGCCCCAGCATTTT	CASSPTGTTNQPQHF
TRBV6-1	NA	TRBJ2-2	NA	15	TGTGCCAGCAGTGAACTTTACTATAAAACCGGGGAGCTGTTTTTT	CASSELYYKTGELFF